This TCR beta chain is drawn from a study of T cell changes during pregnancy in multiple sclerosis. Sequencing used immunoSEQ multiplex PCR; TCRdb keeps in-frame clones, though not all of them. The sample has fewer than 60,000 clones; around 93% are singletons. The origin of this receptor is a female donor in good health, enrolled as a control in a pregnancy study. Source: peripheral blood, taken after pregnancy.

CDR3 sequence reads: CASSQPGQGAWTEAFF. CDR3 DNA: TGCGCCAGCAGCCAACCGGGACAGGGAGCGTGGACTGAAGCTTTCTTT. The chain uses TRBV4-1 and TRBJ1-1, with TRBD1 identical over 9 bases. The CDR3 totals 16 residues. Germline V gives CDR1 MGHRA, CDR2 YSYEKL. V lost 2 bases, J lost 5 bases, and 9 bases stayed unmatched.